The source of this T cell receptor beta chain is a study of OX40 agonist ivuxolimab in advanced cancers. V lost 3 bases and J lost 4; bases outside the gene matches: 9. Germline assignment: CDR1 SGHKS and CDR2 YYEKEE (reference sequence). The CDR3 consists of 16 residues. The table came from immunoSEQ multiplex PCR; TCRdb's copy has only in-frame clones and leaves some out. Here the sample spans tens of thousands of clones, around 90% being singletons. The specimen comprised CD4+ or CD8+ T cells sorted from blood, sampled in a trial of the OX40 agonist ivuxolimab. The sequence was collected from an adult with an advanced solid tumor such as melanoma, head and neck, liver or kidney cancer. The chain carries TRBV5-5 and TRBJ1-4; 7 bases match TRBD1. Here the CDR3 reads CASSSFIYRGNEKLFF. CDR3 nucleotide sequence: TGTGCCAGCAGCTCCTTCATTTACAGGGGTAATGAAAAACTGTTTTTT.